The 9 T cell receptor beta chains below all came from one sample that was sequenced in a study of T cells in localized non-small cell lung cancer. Data came from immunoSEQ multiplex PCR; TCRdb stores just in-frame clones and leaves some out. The sample lists 800 or so clones, about 23% seen once, with about 19% in the top ten. The source was normal lung tissue next to the tumor, collected before any cancer treatment. The receptors were sampled from a woman aged 35 to 70 with stage III lung adenocarcinoma.

The rearrangement links TRBV28 to TRBJ2-3; possible D gene TRBD2, 6 bases. Deletions cut 6 bases from V and 3 bases from J, with 10 bases between. Germline V lookup: CDR1 MDHEN, CDR2 SYDVKM. The CDR3 covers 13 residues. CDR3 loop: CASSRDFTDTQYF. CDR3 nucleotide sequence: TGTGCCAGCAGCCGGGACTTTACAGATACGCAGTATTTT.

This chain connects TRBV11-3 to TRBJ1-5; no firm D call. The CDR3 is 18 amino acids. V was shortened by 5 bases and J by 3 bases, with 23 bases between the two germline ends. The V gene's germline CDR1 is SGHNT and CDR2 YENEEA. The CDR3: CASSPYLSRQFINQPQHF. The CDR3 DNA follows: TGTGCCAGCAGCCCATACTTGAGCAGACAATTTATCAATCAGCCCCAGCATTTT.

The chain links TRBV6-7 to TRBJ1-4, with 8 positions matching TRBD1. TRBV6-7 is an ORF; its function is uncertain. CDR3 length equals 11 residues. Trimming at V came to 7 bases and at J to 17 bases, leaving 9 bases not matched to a gene. This CDR3 reads CASTDRGSFFF. DNA of the CDR3: TGTGCCAGCACCGACAGGGGCTCCTTCTTTTTT.

The V and J genes are TRBV6-8 and TRBJ2-3; D possibly corresponds to TRBD1 (5 bases). Trimming stripped 0 bases from V and 6 bases from J, with 13 bases between. The CDR3 covers 15 residues. The germline V gene has CDR1 MNHGY and CDR2 SAAAGT. As DNA, the CDR3 is TGTGCCAGCAGTTACTCGCCACAGGTAGTGGATACGCAGTATTTT. Translated, it gives CASSYSPQVVDTQYF.

The chain uses TRBV5-1 and TRBJ2-4, with 10 bases matching TRBD1. Germline V gives CDR1 SGHRS, CDR2 YFSETQ. The CDR3 extends over 15 amino acids. Germline trimming cut 4 bases from V and 7 bases from J; bases unmatched to any gene: 8. The CDR3 region is CASSPGQGFRNIQYF. The CDR3 DNA is TGCGCCAGCAGCCCGGGACAGGGGTTTAGGAACATTCAGTACTTC.

This clone is medium-sized. V and J are TRBV11-3 and TRBJ1-1; TRBD1 is a possible D gene (5 bases). V was shortened by 1 base and J by 3 bases, with 12 bases between the two germline ends. Germline V gene lookup returns CDR1 SGHNT and CDR2 YENEEA. The CDR3 covers 15 residues. This CDR3 is CASSLVGDGDTEAFF. The DNA of the CDR3 is TGTGCCAGCAGCTTAGTAGGGGACGGCGACACTGAAGCTTTCTTT.

The rearrangement links TRBV6-8 to TRBJ1-4; the D is unclear. This CDR3 spans 17 amino acids. From germline, CDR1 is MNHGY and CDR2 SAAAGT. With 1 base removed from V and 0 bases from J, the gap between germline ends came to 12 bases. The DNA for the CDR3 is TGTGCCAGCAGTTACTTCAGACCAGGAGCAACTAATGAAAAACTGTTTTTT. This encodes CASSYFRPGATNEKLFF.

The sample holds a few counts of this clone. The rearrangement uses TRBV19 and TRBJ2-1, with 8 bases identical to TRBD2. Trimming at V came to 3 bases and at J to 5 bases, leaving 9 bases not matched to a gene. Germline CDR1 LNHDA, CDR2 SQIVND (reference sequence). CDR3 length: 16 amino acids. The CDR3 nucleotides read TGTGCCAGTAGTATCTTAGCGGGGAGAAGGAACAATGAGCAGTTCTTC. Translating gives CASSILAGRRNNEQFF. The full variable domain, with the rest looked up from reference TRBV19 and TRBJ2-1, is DGGITQSPKYLFRKEGQNVTLSCEQNLNHDAMYWYRQDPGQGLRLIYYSQIVNDFQKGDIAEGYSVSREKKESFPLTVTSAQKNPTAFYLCASSILAGRRNNEQFFGPGTRLTVL.

V is TRBV5-1 and J is TRBJ2-5; 11 bases agree with TRBD1. The CDR3 length is 17 residues. V shed 3 bases and J 3 bases; nucleotides not matched to a gene: 10. The V gene's germline CDR1 is SGHRS and CDR2 YFSETQ. The CDR3 reads CASSSLRTGGPEETQYF. CDR3 sequence (DNA): TGCGCCAGCAGCTCATTACGGACAGGGGGCCCTGAAGAGACCCAGTACTTC.